Each of the 14 T cell receptor beta chains below was sequenced from the same sample in a study of cytomegalovirus exposure and HLA in healthy donors. The primer mix had 60 Vbeta and 13 Jbeta primers. The table came from immunoSEQ multiplex PCR; TCRdb's copy has only in-frame clones and leaves some out. The sample includes some 44,000 clones, approximately 90% of them seen just once. Sequencing was performed on PBMCs. All receptors come from a woman between 40 and 50 years old in good health and CMV-seropositive.

The CDR3 DNA reads as TGTGCCAGCAGTCTAGCGGGGGGGCTGACAGATACGCAGTATTTT. This sequence encodes CASSLAGGLTDTQYF. V gene TRBV6-5 combines with J gene TRBJ2-3; 12 bases map to TRBD2. Germline CDR1 is MNHEY and CDR2 is SVGAGI. The ends lost 5 bases at V and 3 bases at J; junction bases unmatched: 3. This CDR3 has 15 amino acids.

The rearrangement joins TRBV2 to TRBJ2-3; the D gene is possibly TRBD1 (6 bases). The V end lost 4 bases, the J end lost 2 bases, and 16 bases lay between the germline ends. This CDR3 region has 16 residues. Germline values: CDR1 SNHLY, CDR2 FYNNEI. As DNA, the CDR3 is TGTGCCAGCAGTGGTTCCGACAGGTCCCCCACAGATACGCAGTATTTT. Translation: CASSGSDRSPTDTQYF.

This chain links TRBV19 with TRBJ1-5, with TRBD1 identical over 8 bases. The CDR3 is made up of 14 amino acids. Germline V lookup: CDR1 LNHDA, CDR2 SQIVND (reference sequence). Trimming took 5 bases from V and 4 from J; bases not matched to a gene: 4. The CDR3 DNA reads TGTGCCAGTAGTGTACAGGGGGGGAATCAGCCCCAGCATTTT. It is translated as CASSVQGGNQPQHF. Full variable domain (missing parts from reference TRBV19 and TRBJ1-5): DGGITQSPKYLFRKEGQNVTLSCEQNLNHDAMYWYRQDPGQGLRLIYYSQIVNDFQKGDIAEGYSVSREKKESFPLTVTSAQKNPTAFYLCASSVQGGNQPQHFGDGTRLSIL.

The chain uses TRBV5-1 and TRBJ2-5; the D is unclear. V was shortened by 1 base and J by 4 bases, with 17 bases between the two germline ends. This CDR3 is 16 amino acids long. CDR1 is SGHRS, CDR2 YFSETQ, per germline. The CDR3 loop is CASSLLIGATLETQYF. For the CDR3, the DNA is TGCGCCAGCAGCTTGCTTATCGGAGCAACGCTAGAGACCCAGTACTTC.

The chain carries TRBV5-6 and TRBJ2-2; 11 positions agree with TRBD2. CDR3 length: 17 amino acids. V trimming: 2 bases; J trimming: 9 bases; junction bases outside the gene matches: 12. Germline CDR1 SGHDT, CDR2 YYEEEE. This CDR3 reads CASSFRLAGGNSRELFF. The CDR3, as DNA: TGTGCCAGCAGCTTTCGGCTAGCGGGAGGCAATTCTAGGGAGCTGTTTTTT.

The rearrangement uses TRBV11-3 and TRBJ2-3, with D perhaps TRBD2 (6 bases). The V end was cut by 1 base, the J end by 2 bases, with 16 bases between. This CDR3 is 17 amino acids long. CDR1 and CDR2 from the germline V gene are SGHNT and YENEEA. The CDR3 here is CASSLGVVADTTDTQYF. CDR3 sequence (DNA): TGTGCCAGCAGCTTAGGGGTCGTAGCGGATACCACAGATACGCAGTATTTT. The complete variable domain, with remaining parts taken from reference TRBV11-3 and TRBJ2-3, reads EAGVVQSPRYKIIEKKQPVAFWCNPISGHNTLYWYLQNLGQGPELLIRYENEEAVDDSQLPKDRFSAERLKGVDSTLKIQPAELGDSAVYLCASSLGVVADTTDTQYFGPGTRLTVL.

V usage is TRBV6-1 and J usage is TRBJ2-7; D is uncertain. The CDR3 contains 14 residues. Germline V gene data show CDR1 as MNHNS and CDR2 as SASEGT. V was pared by 6 bases and J by 0 bases, with 12 bases between. The CDR3 region is CASRDTISSYEQYF. The CDR3 DNA is TGTGCCAGCAGGGATACTATCAGCTCCTACGAGCAGTACTTC.

The chain combines TRBV7-2 with TRBJ2-2, with 9 bases aligning to TRBD2. The CDR3 has 16 amino acids. J lost 1 base, V lost 4 bases, and 4 bases had no gene match. The germline gives CDR1 SGHTA, CDR2 FQGNSA. The CDR3 nucleotides read TGTGCCAGCAGCTCGCGAGCGGGGGGGAACACCGGGGAGCTGTTTTTT. Amino acid sequence: CASSSRAGGNTGELFF.

CDR3 sequence (DNA): TGTGCCAGCAGCTTTGTCCCCTCGGGACTAGCGGGGGTGGATGAGCAGTTCTTC. Amino acids: CASSFVPSGLAGVDEQFF. V gene TRBV7-9 combines with J gene TRBJ2-1; 14 positions agree with TRBD2. CDR3 length equals 18 residues. Per the germline V gene, CDR1 is SEHNR and CDR2 is FQNEAQ (reference sequence). With 3 bases clipped from V and 8 bases from J, the junction kept 12 bases outside the gene matches. Complete variable domain (other parts from reference TRBV7-9 and TRBJ2-1): DTGVSQNPRHKITKRGQNVTFRCDPISEHNRLYWYRQTLGQGPEFLTYFQNEAQLEKSRLLSDRFSAERPKGSFSTLEIQRTEQGDSAMYLCASSFVPSGLAGVDEQFFGPGTRLTVL.

Turning to this clone: One end of the junction varies from germline; a read error may be responsible. J is TRBJ1-5 and V is TRBV2, with a tentative D call TRBD1 (5 bases). The CDR3 sequence is 18 residues long. Germline assignment: CDR1 SNHLY and CDR2 FYNNEI. The CDR3 DNA is TGTGCCGGCAGTGAAGGAAATCTGGGAGGGGATAGCAATCAGCCCCAGCATTTT. Translating it yields CAGSEGNLGGDSNQPQHF.

J is TRBJ1-4 and V is TRBV19; D ambiguous. There are 14 residues in the CDR3. V dropped 3 bases and J dropped 8 bases, with 13 bases sitting between them. The V gene's germline CDR1 is LNHDA and CDR2 SQIVND (reference sequence). The CDR3 region is CASSISTGREKLFF. The CDR3 DNA reads as TGTGCCAGTAGTATCAGTACCGGGAGAGAAAAACTGTTTTTT.

Only one count was recorded for this clone. The chain combines TRBV27 with TRBJ2-7; 7 positions agree with TRBD1. With 4 bases clipped from V and 5 bases from J, the junction kept 2 bases outside the gene matches. Germline V gene data show CDR1 as MNHEY and CDR2 as SMNVEV (reference sequence). The CDR3 loop spans 12 amino acids. The CDR3: CASSSQGNEQYF. CDR3 DNA sequence: TGTGCCAGCAGTTCACAGGGGAACGAGCAGTACTTC.

The gene calls are TRBV11-2 and TRBJ1-1; TRBD1 matches 10 bases. This CDR3 comprises 16 residues. Germline trimming cut 5 bases from V and 5 bases from J; bases unmatched to any gene: 11. Germline values: CDR1 SGHAT, CDR2 FQNNGV. CDR3 DNA: TGTGCCAGCAGCCCCATACAGGACAGGGGGTATACTGAAGCTTTCTTT. Translation: CASSPIQDRGYTEAFF.

In DNA, the CDR3 is TGTGCCAGCAGTGAACGGGGTGGCGGAGCCTACGAGCAGTACTTC. This sequence encodes CASSERGGGAYEQYF. The rearrangement links TRBV6-1 to TRBJ2-7; tentatively, D is TRBD2 (5 bases). The ends were cut back, 2 bases at V and 2 bases at J, with 13 bases in the middle. The CDR3 is 15 amino acids. In germline, CDR1 is MNHNS, CDR2 SASEGT.